The clone carrying this TCR beta chain showed up many times. Its antigen is still unknown. Authors of the study amplified TCR beta CDR3 regions from RNA transcripts. The HTBI primer set was used in a first-round RT-PCR of the TCR CDR3. MiXCR was run by TCRdb on the multiplex PCR reads, yielding one entry per CDR3 protein. The sample holds more than 500,000 distinct CDR3 sequences, about 16% seen once. These data originate in a study of T cells in Graves' hyperthyroidism and ophthalmopathy. Study findings and constraints: By a 13 V-J model, ophthalmopathy was set apart from stable hyperthyroidism. Model predictions of ophthalmopathy came a median 6.5 months before onset.

Out of more than 8 ml of fresh peripheral blood came the PBMCs. This CDR3 comprises 14 residues. Trimming cost V 7 bases and J 9 bases; bases outside gene matches: 10. Germline V CDR1 and CDR2: KGHDR, SFDVKD. The chain carries TRBV24-1 and TRBJ2-1, with TRBD2 matching over 8 bases. The sequence came from a woman in her 30s with Graves' ophthalmopathy. What was sequenced was blood. The CDR3 protein is CATRESAAGAEQFF. The CDR3 DNA sequence: TGTGCCACCAGGGAGTCCGCAGCGGGAGCTGAGCAGTTCTTC.